The present TCR beta chain was sequenced within a study of OX40 agonist ivuxolimab in advanced cancers. Libraries were prepared by immunoSEQ multiplex PCR; TCRdb keeps only in-frame clonotypes and omits some of them. Of fewer than 65,000 clones listed, roughly 90% are singletons. The table lists this clone with a count of one. J was trimmed by 5 bases and V by 3 bases; bases with no gene match: 3. The CDR3 totals 15 residues. Germline CDR1 reads KGHSH; CDR2 reads LQKENI. This sequence originates from an adult with an advanced solid tumor such as melanoma, head and neck, liver or kidney cancer. The gene calls are TRBV18 and TRBJ1-6; TRBD1 matches 8 bases. The sequenced sample was CD4+ or CD8+ T cells sorted from blood, obtained in a trial of the OX40 agonist ivuxolimab. Here the CDR3 DNA reads TGTGCCAGCTCACCCGGGACAGGCGATAATTCACCCCTCCACTTT. It translates to CASSPGTGDNSPLHF.